This T cell receptor (beta chain) appears in the sequencing data of a study of CD8 T cells in Susac syndrome. Across the study: At blood draw, Susac syndrome patients were therapy-naive, on corticosteroids, or on intravenous immunoglobulin alone. Regarding the study as a whole: Susac-specific public clones in total CD8+ repertoires numbered some 16; in CD8+ TEMRA repertoires, they numbered roughly 5. CD8+ clones in Susac expanded most in TEMRA cells and active patients.

To note about this clonotype: The antigen is unknown.

Germline V gives CDR1 SGHAT, CDR2 FQNNGV. The V gene lost 4 bases and the J gene lost 8 bases, with 21 bases spanning the gap. The CDR3 has 16 amino acids. RNA was extracted with the RNeasy kit, and a quantity of 0.5 to 1 ug was reverse transcribed using random hexamers. TCRdb reprocessed the immunoSEQ multiplex PCR reads with MiXCR, giving one entry per CDR3 protein. The data contain under 200,000 distinct CDR3 sequences, over 90% of them singletons. Specimen: CD8+ T cells from PBMCs. This TCR was sampled from a human donor with Susac syndrome. V and J are TRBV11-2 and TRBJ2-1; D assignment may be TRBD1 or TRBD2 (6 bases each). The CDR3 is CASSSVRAQGGDEQFF. As DNA, the CDR3 is TGTGCCAGCAGCTCAGTGCGGGCACAGGGAGGAGATGAGCAGTTCTTC.